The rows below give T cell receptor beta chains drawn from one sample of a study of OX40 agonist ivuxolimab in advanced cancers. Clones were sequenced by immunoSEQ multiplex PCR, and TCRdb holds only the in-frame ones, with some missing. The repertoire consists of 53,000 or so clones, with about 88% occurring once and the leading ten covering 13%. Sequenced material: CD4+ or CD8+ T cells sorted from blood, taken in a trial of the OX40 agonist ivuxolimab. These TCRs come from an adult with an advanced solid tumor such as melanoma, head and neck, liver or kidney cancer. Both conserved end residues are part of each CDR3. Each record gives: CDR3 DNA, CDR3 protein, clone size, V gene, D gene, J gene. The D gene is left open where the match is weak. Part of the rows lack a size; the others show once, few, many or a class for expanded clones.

TGTGCCAGCGGAACGGGACAGATTAATTCACCCCTCCACTTT CASGTGQINSPLHF NA TRBV11-1 TRBD1 TRBJ1-6
TGTGCCAGCAGTCACCGGCCAGAGGAGCAGTTCTTC CASSHRPEEQFF NA TRBV6-6 NA TRBJ2-1
TGTGCCAGCAGTGTAAGGCGGGAGGGCCTTGGTACGCAGTATTTT CASSVRREGLGTQYF NA TRBV2 TRBD2 TRBJ2-3
TGTGCCAGCAGCGGGGACAGCGGTGGCTACACCTTC CASSGDSGGYTF NA TRBV5-4 TRBD1 TRBJ1-2
TGTGCCAGCAGCTCACAAAGGACTAGGGTTAATGAGCAGTTCTTC CASSSQRTRVNEQFF NA TRBV7-3 TRBD2 TRBJ2-1
TGTGCCAGTAGTCCCCAGGAAGGGAACTATGGCTACACCTTC CASSPQEGNYGYTF NA TRBV19 NA TRBJ1-2
TGCGCCAGCAGCTTGGGCGGACAGGCGACAACTAATGAAAAACTGTTTTTT CASSLGGQATTNEKLFF NA TRBV5-1 TRBD1 TRBJ1-4
TGTGCCAGCAGTCGGGACGACAGTAATGGCTACACCTTC CASSRDDSNGYTF NA TRBV2 NA TRBJ1-2
TGTGCCAGCAGCTTCAGGGCAGAACTAACCGGGGAGCTGTTTTTT CASSFRAELTGELFF NA TRBV7-2 NA TRBJ2-2
TGTGCCTGGAGTCGACAGTCCTATAATTCACCCCTCCACTTT CAWSRQSYNSPLHF NA TRBV30 NA TRBJ1-6
TGTGCCAGCAGTCCGTCATCGGCAGGGGTGTACGAGCAGTACTTC CASSPSSAGVYEQYF NA TRBV27 NA TRBJ2-7
TGTGCCTGGGGCTGGGTCGGAGGCTACACCTTC CAWGWVGGYTF NA TRBV30 NA TRBJ1-2
TGTGCCAGCAGTTTCCCCAGGGAGATCGGTAGCAATCAGCCCCAGCATTTT CASSFPREIGSNQPQHF NA TRBV28 NA TRBJ1-5
TGTGCCAGTAGTCCGGTCGGGGGGGAAGCTTTCTTT CASSPVGGEAFF NA TRBV19 NA TRBJ1-1
TGTGCCAGCAGCTTAGTAGTCAGCGGCTACACCTTC CASSLVVSGYTF NA TRBV7-2 NA TRBJ1-2
TGTGCCAGCTCAACCGGACTAGGGGGCACAGATACGCAGTATTTT CASSTGLGGTDTQYF NA TRBV18 TRBD2 TRBJ2-3
TGTGCCAGCAGCGTAGCAGGGAGTAACGAGCAGTACTTC CASSVAGSNEQYF NA TRBV9 NA TRBJ2-7
TGTGCCAGCAGGGGGACAGGGGTAGGAAACACCATATATTTT CASRGTGVGNTIYF NA TRBV6-1 TRBD1 TRBJ1-3
TGTGCCTGGGACCGTCCTAGCGGAAGTCAAGAGACCCAGTACTTC CAWDRPSGSQETQYF few TRBV30 TRBD2 TRBJ2-5
TGTGCCAGCAGCTTACTGACAGGGACGAACACTGAAGCTTTCTTT CASSLLTGTNTEAFF NA TRBV11-2 TRBD1 TRBJ1-1
TGTGCCAGCAGCTTACCGGGAACAGATACGCAGTATTTT CASSLPGTDTQYF once TRBV7-2 NA TRBJ2-3
TGTGCCAGCCGGAGCTCCTATAATTCACCCCTCCACTTT CASRSSYNSPLHF few TRBV27 NA TRBJ1-6
TGTGCCAGCAGCTTAGCGGCTAGAACTGAGCAGTTCTTC CASSLAARTEQFF NA TRBV7-8 NA TRBJ2-1
TGTGCCAGCAGTCCACGACAGTTAGAGACCCAGTACTTC CASSPRQLETQYF NA TRBV6-6 NA TRBJ2-5
TGTGCCAGTAGTATCACTTCAGGGAGGGGATTTGGCTACACCTTC CASSITSGRGFGYTF NA TRBV19 NA TRBJ1-2
TGTGCCAGCAGCTCAGGGAAACGAGCTAATGAAAAACTGTTTTTT CASSSGKRANEKLFF NA TRBV11-2 NA TRBJ1-4
TGCGCCAGCAGCCTCTCCTCACACCAGCCCCAGCATTTT CASSLSSHQPQHF NA TRBV4-1 NA TRBJ1-5
TGTGCCAGCAGTGAAGAGCGGGATCAGCCCCAGCATTTT CASSEERDQPQHF medium-sized TRBV2 NA TRBJ1-5
TGTGCCAGCAGTTACCTCTCTAGCGACTACGAGCAGTACTTC CASSYLSSDYEQYF NA TRBV28 NA TRBJ2-7
TGTGCCGCGGGACCTGGGGGCTGGGAAAAACTGTTTTTT CAAGPGGWEKLFF NA TRBV6-5 NA TRBJ1-4
TGTGCCAGCAGCGTAAAGACATGGGGAAATGAGCAGTTCTTC CASSVKTWGNEQFF NA TRBV13 NA TRBJ2-1
TGTGCCAGCGGACTCGGGCAACTCCAGACCCAGTACTTC CASGLGQLQTQYF NA TRBV28 NA TRBJ2-5
TGTGCCAGCAAGGATAACGAAGGGGGCACTGAAGCTTTCTTT CASKDNEGGTEAFF once TRBV7-6 NA TRBJ1-1
TGCAGCGACAAGACTAGAGGGCCTTTCAATGAGCAGTTCTTC CSDKTRGPFNEQFF NA TRBV29-1 NA TRBJ2-1
TGTGCCAGCAGCTTAGATCGGGATGAGCAGTTCTTC CASSLDRDEQFF NA TRBV11-2 NA TRBJ2-1
TGTGCCAGCAGCTTCCCCCAAGCTGAAGCTTTCTTT CASSFPQAEAFF NA TRBV5-5 NA TRBJ1-1
TGTGCCAGCAGCTTAAGGGGGAGCGGTGAGCAGTTCTTC CASSLRGSGEQFF NA TRBV7-9 NA TRBJ2-1
TGTGCCAGCTCATTCGGGACCTACGAGCAGTACTTC CASSFGTYEQYF NA TRBV18 NA TRBJ2-7
TGTGCCAGCAGCGAGAGGGGGCTGGACGAGCAGTACTTC CASSERGLDEQYF NA TRBV6-6 TRBD1 TRBJ2-7
TGTGCCAGCTCACCAAGAGGGGACTCTGGAAACACCATATATTTT CASSPRGDSGNTIYF NA TRBV18 NA TRBJ1-3
TGTGCCAGCAGTTCAGAGGGGGCCAACGTCCTGACTTTC CASSSEGANVLTF few TRBV2 NA TRBJ2-6
TGTGCCAGCTCACCACAGGGTGCGAACACTGAAGCTTTCTTT CASSPQGANTEAFF NA TRBV18 NA TRBJ1-1
TGTGCCAGCAGTCCACAGGGGCCCAACACTGAAGCTTTCTTT CASSPQGPNTEAFF once TRBV2 TRBD1 TRBJ1-1
TGTGCCAGCAGCTTGGTTCACGGGGAGCTGTTTTTT CASSLVHGELFF NA TRBV5-4 NA TRBJ2-2
TGTGCCAGCAGTCGGGGACAGGGGGCGCGAGACAATCAGCCCCAGCATTTT CASSRGQGARDNQPQHF NA TRBV2 TRBD1 TRBJ1-5
TGTGCCAGCTCACGCTCCGGGACAGGGAGTTCCTATAATTCACCCCTCCACTTT CASSRSGTGSSYNSPLHF NA TRBV18 TRBD1 TRBJ1-6
TGTGCCTGGAAGGTATCTAGCGGGAGGGTAAATACGCAGTATTTT CAWKVSSGRVNTQYF NA TRBV30 TRBD2 TRBJ2-3
TGTGCCAGCAGCGACGTCCCTTTCCCGTCCCGCTCCTACAATGAGCAGTTCTTC CASSDVPFPSRSYNEQFF NA TRBV7-9 NA TRBJ2-1
TGTGCCAGCAGTGACCTGACCTCCTCTAGCACAGATACGCAGTATTTT CASSDLTSSSTDTQYF NA TRBV6-1 NA TRBJ2-3
TGTGCCAGCAGCAAAGGGACCGGGGCCTACGAACCGCGAGTCACAGATACGCAGTATTTT CASSKGTGAYEPRVTDTQYF NA TRBV21-1 NA TRBJ2-3
TGTGCCAGCAAAAATATGGGTGAAGCTTTCTTT CASKNMGEAFF few TRBV6-1 NA TRBJ1-1
TGTGCCAGCAGCTTACTACTAGCGGGAGGCACCGGGGAGCTGTTTTTT CASSLLLAGGTGELFF NA TRBV5-5 TRBD2 TRBJ2-2
TGTGCCATCCGACAGGGCCTAAACACCGGGGAGCTGTTTTTT CAIRQGLNTGELFF NA TRBV6-5 TRBD1 TRBJ2-2
TGTGCCAGCAGTATCGGGACCCTGGGGACCGGGGAGCTGTTTTTT CASSIGTLGTGELFF NA TRBV6-1 NA TRBJ2-2
TGTGCCAGCAGCTTAGGGGGGCAGGATCAGCCCCAGCATTTT CASSLGGQDQPQHF NA TRBV7-8 NA TRBJ1-5
TGCAGCGTCGCCCGGACTAGCGGGAGTCCCCACAATGAGCAGTTCTTC CSVARTSGSPHNEQFF NA TRBV29-1 TRBD2 TRBJ2-1
TGTGCCAGCAGCACCCGGACAGGGGGCCCTCCTGAAGGCTACACCTTC CASSTRTGGPPEGYTF NA TRBV7-2 TRBD1 TRBJ1-2
TGTGCCAGCAGCCCGGACAGGGGGAGTGGCGAGCAGTACTTC CASSPDRGSGEQYF NA TRBV5-4 TRBD1 TRBJ2-7
TGTGCCAGCGGGAGACAGTCCCAGCCCCAGCATTTT CASGRQSQPQHF few TRBV19 NA TRBJ1-5
TGTGCCAGCAGCCCACAGGGCGGGGCCTATGGCTACACCTTC CASSPQGGAYGYTF NA TRBV6-1 NA TRBJ1-2